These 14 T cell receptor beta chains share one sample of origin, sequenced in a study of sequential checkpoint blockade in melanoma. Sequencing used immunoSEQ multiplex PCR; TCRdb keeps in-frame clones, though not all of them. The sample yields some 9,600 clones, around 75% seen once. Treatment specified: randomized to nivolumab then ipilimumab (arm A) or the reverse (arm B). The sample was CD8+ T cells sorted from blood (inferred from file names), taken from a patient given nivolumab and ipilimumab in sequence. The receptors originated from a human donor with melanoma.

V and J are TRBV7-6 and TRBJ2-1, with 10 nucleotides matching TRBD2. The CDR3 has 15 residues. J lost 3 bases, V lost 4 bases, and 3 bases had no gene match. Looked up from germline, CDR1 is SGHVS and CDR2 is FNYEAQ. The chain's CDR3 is CASSSTSGVYNEQFF. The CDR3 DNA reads TGTGCCAGCAGCTCTACTAGCGGGGTCTACAATGAGCAGTTCTTC.

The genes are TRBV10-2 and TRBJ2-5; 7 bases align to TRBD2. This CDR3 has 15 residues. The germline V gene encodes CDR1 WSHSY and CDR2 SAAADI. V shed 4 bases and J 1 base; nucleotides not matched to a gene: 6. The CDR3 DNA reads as TGCGCCAGCAGTGCGATGCCTAGCGGCCAAGAGACCCAGTACTTC. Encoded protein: CASSAMPSGQETQYF.

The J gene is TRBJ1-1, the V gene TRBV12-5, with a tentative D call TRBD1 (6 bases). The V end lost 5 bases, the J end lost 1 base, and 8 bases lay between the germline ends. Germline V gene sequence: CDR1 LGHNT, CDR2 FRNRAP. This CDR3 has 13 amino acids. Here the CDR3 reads CASGRGGNTEAFF. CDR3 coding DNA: TGTGCTAGTGGTCGAGGGGGGAACACTGAAGCTTTCTTT.

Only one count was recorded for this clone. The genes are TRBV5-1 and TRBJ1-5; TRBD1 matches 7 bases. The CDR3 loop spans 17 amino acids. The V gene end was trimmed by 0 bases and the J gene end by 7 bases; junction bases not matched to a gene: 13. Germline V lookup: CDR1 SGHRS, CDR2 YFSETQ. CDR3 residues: CASSLGQGGGWEQPQHF. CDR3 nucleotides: TGCGCCAGCAGCTTGGGACAGGGAGGCGGTTGGGAGCAGCCCCAGCATTTT.

The CDR3 sequence: CASSTGGLTDTQYF. The CDR3 DNA is TGTGCCAGCAGTACGGGGGGCCTCACAGATACGCAGTATTTT. V gene TRBV6-5 combines with J gene TRBJ2-3; TRBD2 might be the D (7 bases). This CDR3 region has 14 residues. From germline, CDR1 is MNHEY and CDR2 SVGAGI. Trimming cost V 5 bases and J 2 bases, with 11 bases left between them.

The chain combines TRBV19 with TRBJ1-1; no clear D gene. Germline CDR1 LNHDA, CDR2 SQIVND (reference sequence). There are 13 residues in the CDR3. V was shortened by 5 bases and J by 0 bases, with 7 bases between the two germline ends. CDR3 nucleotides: TGTGCCAGTAGTTACGGTGTGAACACTGAAGCTTTCTTT. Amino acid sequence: CASSYGVNTEAFF.

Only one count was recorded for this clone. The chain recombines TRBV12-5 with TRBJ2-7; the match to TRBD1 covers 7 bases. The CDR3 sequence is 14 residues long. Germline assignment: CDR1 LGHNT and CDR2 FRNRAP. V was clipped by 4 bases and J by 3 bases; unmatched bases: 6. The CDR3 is CASGSPGTDYEQYF. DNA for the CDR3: TGTGCTAGTGGTTCGCCCGGGACAGACTACGAGCAGTACTTC.

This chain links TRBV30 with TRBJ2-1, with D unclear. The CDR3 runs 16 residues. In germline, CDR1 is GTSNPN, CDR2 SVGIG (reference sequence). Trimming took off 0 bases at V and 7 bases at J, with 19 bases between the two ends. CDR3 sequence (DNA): TGTGCCTGGAGTGTATTTCCCCCGACCCCCGGGAATGAGCAGTTCTTC. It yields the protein CAWSVFPPTPGNEQFF.

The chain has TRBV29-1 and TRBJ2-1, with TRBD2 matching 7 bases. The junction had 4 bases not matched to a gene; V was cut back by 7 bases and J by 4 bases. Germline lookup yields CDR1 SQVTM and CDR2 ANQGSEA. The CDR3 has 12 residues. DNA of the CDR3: TGCAGCGGGCTCGGGAGGTACAATGAGCAGTTCTTC. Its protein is CSGLGRYNEQFF.

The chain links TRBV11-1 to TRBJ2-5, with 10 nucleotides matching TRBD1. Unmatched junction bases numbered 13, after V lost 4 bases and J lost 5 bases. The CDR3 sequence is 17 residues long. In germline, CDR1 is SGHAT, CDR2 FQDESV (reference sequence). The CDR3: CASSYDPDRGEEETQYF. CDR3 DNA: TGTGCCAGCAGCTATGACCCGGACAGGGGGGAAGAGGAGACCCAGTACTTC.

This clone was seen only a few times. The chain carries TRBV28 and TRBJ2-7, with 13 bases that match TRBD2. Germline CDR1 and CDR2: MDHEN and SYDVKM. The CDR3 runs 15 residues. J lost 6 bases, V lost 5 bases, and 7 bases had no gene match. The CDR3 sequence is CASSPRLAGGLEQYF. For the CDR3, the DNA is TGTGCCAGCAGTCCTCGACTAGCGGGAGGCCTCGAGCAGTACTTC.

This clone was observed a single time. In DNA, the CDR3 is TGCGCCAGCAGCCTTTGGACAGGGACCTCCTACGAGCAGTACTTC. Amino acid sequence: CASSLWTGTSYEQYF. The chain couples TRBV4-1 to TRBJ2-5; TRBD1 matches 8 bases. TRBJ2-7 explains the end of the DNA better; the J call may be wrong. Germline V gene data show CDR1 as MGHRA and CDR2 as YSYEKL. There are 15 residues in the CDR3.

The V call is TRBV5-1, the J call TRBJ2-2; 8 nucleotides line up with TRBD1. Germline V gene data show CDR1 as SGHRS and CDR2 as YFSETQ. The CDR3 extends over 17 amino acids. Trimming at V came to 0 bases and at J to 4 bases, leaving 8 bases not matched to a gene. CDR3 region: CASSLGAQGAFTGELFF. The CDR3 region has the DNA TGCGCCAGCAGCTTGGGGGCGCAGGGGGCCTTCACCGGGGAGCTGTTTTTT.

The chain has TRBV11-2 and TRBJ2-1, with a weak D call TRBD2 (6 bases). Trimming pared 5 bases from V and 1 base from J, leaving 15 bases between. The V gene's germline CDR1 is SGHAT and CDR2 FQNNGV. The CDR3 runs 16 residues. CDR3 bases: TGTGCCAGCAGCCCGGGGACTCTAACTTCCTACAATGAGCAGTTCTTC. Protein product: CASSPGTLTSYNEQFF.